This entry lists 11 T cell receptor beta chains sequenced from one sample in a study of CXCR3-negative and CXCR3-positive naive CD8 T cells. It was by 5' RACE with UMI labels that the TRB cDNA libraries were prepared. TCRdb reprocessed the 5' RACE reads and keeps a single row for each CDR3 protein, giving no DNA. The specimen's table records 100,000 to 150,000 distinct CDR3 sequences. What was sequenced was naive CXCR3- CD8+ T cells from blood. Subset indicated: CD45RO-CCR7+CD27+CD95- naive CD8+ T cells lacking CXCR3 (TNR3-). All receptors come from a human donor in good health. Some clones in this sample may be carry-over from other donors' samples.

The chain's CDR3 is CASSFLTNLNNQPQHF. The chain has TRBV28 and TRBJ1-5. CDR1 and CDR2 (germline): MDHEN, SYDVKM. There are 16 residues in the CDR3.

The chain joins TRBV2 to TRBJ2-1; checking the TCRdb D call of TRBD2 is not possible without DNA. Germline V lookup: CDR1 SNHLY, CDR2 FYNNEI. The CDR3 is 13 residues long. The CDR3 spells CASSRTYNNEQFF.

This sequence joins TRBV27 and TRBJ1-1. This CDR3 has 14 residues. Germline values: CDR1 MNHEY, CDR2 SMNVEV (reference sequence). The chain's CDR3 is CASSFGDMNTEAFF.

The rearrangement links TRBV3-1 to TRBJ1-2; TCRdb picks TRBD1, but there is no DNA to check that call. CDR3 length: 16 amino acids. Germline CDR1 reads LGHDT; CDR2 reads YNNKEL (reference sequence). Here the CDR3 reads CASSQERDSHNYGYTF.

The chain combines TRBV7-9 with TRBJ1-1; TCRdb's assignment of TRBD1 cannot be checked, as there is no DNA. Germline V gene lookup returns CDR1 SEHNR and CDR2 FQNEAQ (reference sequence). The CDR3 consists of 17 residues. The CDR3 sequence: CASSARTGGRLDTEAFF.

The chain uses TRBV11-2 and TRBJ2-1; with no DNA, the TCRdb D assignment of TRBD1 cannot be verified. The CDR3 length is 15 residues. CDR1 and CDR2 from the germline V gene are SGHAT and FQNNGV. CDR3 sequence: CASSLFFRGGNEQFF.

The rearrangement links TRBV3-1 to TRBJ2-5; no DNA is available, so the TRBD1 call from TCRdb remains unchecked. CDR1 is LGHDT and CDR2 is YNNKEL in the germline V gene (reference sequence). This CDR3 has 16 amino acids. CDR3 sequence reads: CASSQDNGLQGTTQYF.

This chain uses TRBV7-9 with TRBJ1-2; absent DNA, TCRdb's TRBD1 call cannot be checked. The CDR3 extends over 16 amino acids. Germline V CDR1 and CDR2: SEHNR, FQNEAQ (reference sequence). CDR3 region: CASSFDNRTGHYGYTF.

This chain uses TRBV28 with TRBJ2-1; TCRdb designates TRBD1, a call that cannot be tested without DNA. Per germline, CDR1 MDHEN and CDR2 SYDVKM. There are 16 residues in the CDR3. This chain's CDR3 is CASKYVGTYSYNEQFF.

This rearrangement joins TRBV20-1 to TRBJ2-5; absent DNA, TCRdb's TRBD2 call cannot be checked. The CDR3 length is 14 residues. The germline gives CDR1 DFQATT, CDR2 SNEGSKA (reference sequence). CDR3 amino acids: CSAAGAGGPKTQYF.

The rearrangement joins TRBV27 to TRBJ1-2; lacking DNA, the TRBD1 call made by TCRdb goes unchecked. CDR3 length: 15 amino acids. The V gene's germline CDR1 is MNHEY and CDR2 SMNVEV (reference sequence). CDR3 sequence reads: CASSFRSGGNYGYTF.